Presented here are 5 T cell receptor beta chains from one specimen sequenced in a study of cytomegalovirus exposure and HLA in healthy donors. PCR used 60 Vbeta primers and 13 Jbeta primers. Here immunoSEQ multiplex PCR was the method, and the copy in TCRdb shows in-frame clones only, minus some. Of roughly 120,000 clones listed, 60% to 85% are singletons. Sequenced input: PBMCs. The receptor source for this set is a man aged 50 to 59 in good health and CMV-seropositive.

The chain combines TRBV7-2 with TRBJ1-5; D remains unclear. Trimming pared 1 base from V and 7 bases from J, leaving 14 bases between. The CDR3 is 15 residues long. Germline values: CDR1 SGHTA, CDR2 FQGNSA. In nucleotides, the CDR3 is TGTGCCAGCAGCTTAGTATCGGGTAGAGGCCAGCCCCAGCATTTT. This encodes CASSLVSGRGQPQHF.

The chain combines TRBV5-1 with TRBJ2-3; 8 nucleotides line up with TRBD1. With 7 bases clipped from V and 1 base from J, the junction kept 11 bases outside the gene matches. Germline CDR1 is SGHRS and CDR2 is YFSETQ. The CDR3 covers 16 residues. The CDR3 here is CASARTGRSGTDTQYF. CDR3 nucleotide sequence: TGCGCCAGCGCCAGGACAGGGCGAAGCGGCACAGATACGCAGTATTTT.

This chain uses TRBV5-1 with TRBJ2-7, with 7 bases identical to TRBD1. The CDR3 has 15 amino acids. CDR1 is SGHRS, CDR2 YFSETQ, per germline. V shed 0 bases, J shed 2 bases, and the junction held 5 bases outside the gene matches. The CDR3 region has the DNA TGCGCCAGCAGCTTGGGACAGGGCGGCACCTACGAGCAGTACTTC. As protein: CASSLGQGGTYEQYF.

Here the CDR3 DNA reads TGTGCCAGCAGTCCCGGGACTAGCGGAAGCTACGAGCAGTACTTC. This translates into CASSPGTSGSYEQYF. The genes are TRBV28 and TRBJ2-7; 11 bases line up with TRBD2. V lost 5 bases to trimming and J lost 3 bases; unmatched junction nucleotides: 6. This CDR3 has 15 residues. Germline V gives CDR1 MDHEN, CDR2 SYDVKM. The variable domain in full, completed from reference TRBV28 and TRBJ2-7, reads DVKVTQSSRYLVKRTGEKVFLECVQDMDHENMFWYRQDPGLGLRLIYFSYDVKMKEKGDIPEGYSVSREKKERFSLILESASTNQTSMYLCASSPGTSGSYEQYFGPGTRLTVT.

This rearrangement joins TRBV18 to TRBJ2-3, with D possibly TRBD2 on 5 matching bases. V was clipped by 4 bases and J by 5 bases, with 10 bases between them. The length of the CDR3 is 13 residues. The germline V gene encodes CDR1 KGHSH and CDR2 LQKENI. The CDR3 region has the DNA TGTGCCAGCTCACAAAGAGGGAGAGATACGCAGTATTTT. Residues: CASSQRGRDTQYF.